One and the same sample provided the 24 T cell receptor beta chains below, sequenced in a study of radiation and T cells in renal cell carcinoma. Using immunoSEQ multiplex PCR, the repertoire was profiled, and TCRdb retains in-frame clones only, with some absent. Among around 170,000 clones listed, 88% were seen once. Time point denoted: blood 4 weeks post-SBRT, at nephrectomy. Sample treatment: 15 Gy SBRT to primary tumor, nephrectomy 4 weeks later. The sequenced sample was blood, obtained from a patient whose treatment included radiotherapy and nephrectomy. The origin of the receptors is a woman aged 45-65 years with renal cell carcinoma.

V usage is TRBV6-5 and J usage is TRBJ1-1; TRBD1 is a possible D gene (5 bases). V lost 2 bases and J lost 0, with 10 bases in between. Germline loops: CDR1 MNHEY, CDR2 SVGAGI. The CDR3 runs 15 residues. The DNA of the CDR3 is TGTGCCAGCAGTTACCAGGGCTACATGAACACTGAAGCTTTCTTT. Its protein product is CASSYQGYMNTEAFF.

V usage is TRBV5-1 and J usage is TRBJ2-3; TRBD2 matches at 12 bases. This CDR3 is built from 14 residues. J gave up 4 bases and V 5 bases, and 2 bases lay outside the gene matches. The V gene's germline CDR1 is SGHRS and CDR2 YFSETQ. The CDR3 coding sequence is TGCGCCAGCAGGCTAGCGGGGGGGTCAGATACGCAGTATTTT. This encodes CASRLAGGSDTQYF.

The rearrangement joins TRBV2 to TRBJ1-2; no definite D call. Trimming shortened V by 8 bases and J by 3 bases, and 16 bases separated the two germline ends. In germline, CDR1 is SNHLY, CDR2 FYNNEI. The CDR3 sequence is 14 residues long. For the CDR3, the DNA is TGTGCCAGCTCTTGGCGGGGTATTGACTATGGCTACACCTTC. As protein: CASSWRGIDYGYTF. The full variable domain, its missing parts supplied by reference TRBV2 and TRBJ1-2, is EPEVTQTPSHQVTQMGQEVILRCVPISNHLYFYWYRQILGQKVEFLVSFYNNEISEKSEIFDDQFSVERPDGSNFTLKIRSTKLEDSAMYFCASSWRGIDYGYTFGSGTRLTVV.

V gene TRBV5-1 combines with J gene TRBJ1-1; D gene uncertain. Per germline, CDR1 SGHRS and CDR2 YFSETQ. The CDR3 runs 16 residues. Trimming left V 0 bases short and J 0 bases short, with 12 bases between. CDR3: CASSLGWQTMNTEAFF. CDR3 bases: TGCGCCAGCAGCTTGGGCTGGCAGACCATGAACACTGAAGCTTTCTTT. Full variable domain (outside the CDR3, taken from reference TRBV5-1 and TRBJ1-1): KAGVTQTPRYLIKTRGQQVTLSCSPISGHRSVSWYQQTPGQGLQFLFEYFSETQRNKGNFPGRFSGRQFSNSRSEMNVSTLELGDSALYLCASSLGWQTMNTEAFFGQGTRLTVV.

The chain couples TRBV7-2 to TRBJ2-7, with D tentatively TRBD1 or TRBD2 (6 bases each). The length of the CDR3 is 17 residues. Germline-derived CDR1 and CDR2 are SGHTA and FQGNSA. Trimming removed 1 base at V and 3 bases at J, with 19 bases between. The CDR3 nucleotides read TGTGCCAGCAGCTTAGGAGGGGGGTACAGTTGGTTCTACGAGCAGTACTTC. Its translation: CASSLGGGYSWFYEQYF.

The J gene is TRBJ2-5, the V gene TRBV5-6; no clear D gene. The CDR3 spans 13 residues. V lost 2 bases, J lost 4 bases, and 9 bases lay in between. CDR1 is SGHDT, CDR2 YYEEEE, per germline. The CDR3 region is CASSFGISETQYF. The CDR3 bases are TGTGCCAGCAGCTTTGGAATTTCAGAGACCCAGTACTTC.

The J gene is TRBJ1-3, the V gene TRBV5-1, with a weak D call TRBD1 (6 bases). V lost 1 base to trimming and J lost 2 bases, with 13 bases between them. CDR1 is SGHRS and CDR2 is YFSETQ in the germline V gene. There are 16 residues in the CDR3. The CDR3 is CASSLTGPGAGNTIYF. In DNA, the CDR3 is TGCGCCAGCAGCTTGACGGGGCCAGGGGCTGGAAACACCATATATTTT.

A remark on this clone: Other DNA sequences in the sample encode the same CDR3. The rearrangement uses TRBV10-2 and TRBJ1-5; perhaps TRBD1 as D (5 bases). Germline CDR1 and CDR2: WSHSY and SAAADI. This CDR3 has 14 residues. Between the trimmed V and J ends, which lost 2 bases and 3 bases, there was a span of 8 bases. CDR3 in DNA: TGCGCCAGCAGTGAGCAGGGAACCAATCAGCCCCAGCATTTT. Translation: CASSEQGTNQPQHF.

This clone occurred a few times. The chain uses TRBV12-5 and TRBJ1-2; 11 bases align to TRBD1. Trimming cost V 6 bases and J 10 bases; bases outside gene matches: 13. Germline-derived CDR1 and CDR2 are LGHNT and FRNRAP. The CDR3 has 15 residues. The CDR3 coding sequence is TGTGCTAGTGGAAGGACAGGGGGCCCCTTCAGGTCCTACACCTTC. Translating gives CASGRTGGPFRSYTF.

V is TRBV29-1 and J is TRBJ2-5; tentatively, D is TRBD1 (6 bases). The J call is in doubt because the DNA end fits TRBJ2-7 better. Per the germline V gene, CDR1 is SQVTM and CDR2 is ANQGSEA. The CDR3 extends over 14 amino acids. CDR3 loop: CSVEVTGKPYEQYF. The CDR3 DNA is TGCAGCGTTGAAGTAACAGGGAAACCCTACGAGCAGTACTTC.

The chain has TRBV11-2 and TRBJ1-1; perhaps TRBD1 as D (5 bases). V dropped 3 bases and J dropped 10 bases, with 18 bases sitting between them. The CDR3 consists of 14 residues. Germline CDR1 is SGHAT and CDR2 is FQNNGV. CDR3 nucleotide sequence: TGTGCCAGCAGCTTGGCCGGGGACGGGGTGACAGCTTTCTTT. Protein: CASSLAGDGVTAFF.

V is TRBV19 and J is TRBJ1-5, with 7 bases identical to TRBD1. V gave up 3 bases and J gave up 2 bases; unmatched junction bases: 7. The CDR3 has 16 amino acids. From germline, CDR1 is LNHDA and CDR2 SQIVND (reference sequence). Here the CDR3 reads CASSMGYRGGNQPQHF. The CDR3 coding sequence is TGTGCCAGTAGTATGGGCTACAGGGGCGGCAATCAGCCCCAGCATTTT.

V and J are TRBV9 and TRBJ2-1; D not resolved. The CDR3 totals 15 residues. Germline loops: CDR1 SGDLS, CDR2 YYNGEE. The V end lost 4 bases, the J end lost 6 bases, and 17 bases lay between the germline ends. The CDR3 is CASSPRDISGNEQFF. The DNA of the CDR3 is TGTGCCAGCAGCCCTCGAGATATATCAGGCAATGAGCAGTTCTTC.

The chain couples TRBV4-3 to TRBJ2-7; D may be TRBD1 (6 bases). V lost 0 bases, J lost 4 bases, and 13 bases lay in between. Per germline, CDR1 LGHNA and CDR2 YSLEER. This CDR3 spans 15 amino acids. This chain's CDR3 is CASSQDGRGGYEQYF. CDR3 in DNA: TGCGCCAGCAGCCAAGACGGCAGGGGTGGTTACGAGCAGTACTTC.

The rearrangement uses TRBV5-4 and TRBJ1-2; 8 bases line up with TRBD1. The junction had 8 bases not matched to a gene; V was cut back by 4 bases and J by 6 bases. The CDR3 consists of 14 residues. Germline-derived CDR1 and CDR2 are SGHNT and YYREEE (reference sequence). The CDR3 DNA reads as TGTGCCAGCAGCGTTACAGGGGGGCGCGATGGCTACACCTTC. Protein product: CASSVTGGRDGYTF. Drawing the rest from reference TRBV5-4 and TRBJ1-2, the complete variable domain is ETGVTQSPTHLIKTRGQQVTLRCSSQSGHNTVSWYQQALGQGPQFIFQYYREEENGRGNFPPRFSGLQFPNYSSELNVNALELDDSALYLCASSVTGGRDGYTFGSGTRLTVV.

This clone occurred once. This chain uses TRBV13 with TRBJ1-1; the D gene is possibly TRBD1 (6 bases). CDR1 and CDR2 (germline): PRHDT, FYEKMQ (reference sequence). V was shortened by 4 bases and J by 5 bases, with 17 bases between the two germline ends. The CDR3 runs 15 residues. CDR3 residues: CASSSRYTQGTEAFF. The CDR3 DNA reads as TGTGCCAGCAGCTCCCGTTACACGCAGGGGACTGAAGCTTTCTTT.

The rearrangement uses TRBV7-6 and TRBJ2-7, with a tentative D call TRBD1 (5 bases). Per the germline V gene, CDR1 is SGHVS and CDR2 is FNYEAQ. With 4 bases removed from V and 3 bases from J, the gap between germline ends came to 16 bases. The CDR3 consists of 15 residues. CDR3 nucleotides: TGTGCCAGCAGCTCGGGTAGTTCAGGGCTCTACGAGCAGTACTTC. Amino acids: CASSSGSSGLYEQYF.

The chain couples TRBV18 to TRBJ2-5, with D hard to call. Germline CDR1 KGHSH, CDR2 LQKENI. CDR3 length: 14 amino acids. V was cut by 0 bases and J by 4 bases, with 9 bases left in between. The CDR3 spells CASSPPTNLETQYF. CDR3 bases: TGTGCCAGCTCACCACCGACAAATTTAGAGACCCAGTACTTC.

This rearrangement joins TRBV6-1 to TRBJ1-1, with TRBD1 as a possible D gene (5 bases). This CDR3 comprises 16 residues. The germline V gene has CDR1 MNHNS and CDR2 SASEGT. Deletions cut 0 bases from V and 1 base from J, with 12 bases between. Here the CDR3 reads CASSEAWGRTNTEAFF. The CDR3 DNA is TGTGCCAGCAGTGAAGCGTGGGGACGGACGAACACTGAAGCTTTCTTT.

The V gene is TRBV19, the J gene TRBJ1-1, with D unclear. Germline lookup yields CDR1 LNHDA and CDR2 SQIVND (reference sequence). Trimming shortened V by 8 bases and J by 10 bases, and 35 bases separated the two germline ends. The length of the CDR3 is 18 residues. The CDR3 DNA follows: TGTGCCAGTCTCCGAACAGCACCAACAACCTTACAAATATTCGGAGCTTTCTTT. Its protein product is CASLRTAPTTLQIFGAFF.

This chain joins TRBV18 and TRBJ2-5, with 15 bases aligning to TRBD2. The V gene's germline CDR1 is KGHSH and CDR2 LQKENI. V shed 10 bases and J 0 bases; nucleotides not matched to a gene: 6. The CDR3 extends over 16 amino acids. In DNA form, the CDR3 reads TGTGCCACCGCGGGACTAGCGGGGGGAAACCAAGAGACCCAGTACTTC. This encodes CATAGLAGGNQETQYF.

As regards this clone: The DNA is left out, because the CDR3 cannot be placed on it with certainty; the CDR3 is given as TCRdb lists it. V is TRBV11-2 and J is TRBJ1-2. The CDR3 spans 12 residues, counting both ends. Germline assignment: CDR1 SGHAT and CDR2 FQNNGV. The CDR3 sequence is CASSLDVGVGTF.

This chain links TRBV10-2 with TRBJ1-2; TRBD1 matches at 7 bases. Trimming removed 3 bases from V and 8 bases from J; junction bases left unmatched: 12. The CDR3 is made up of 15 amino acids. Germline V gives CDR1 WSHSY, CDR2 SAAADI. The CDR3 DNA follows: TGCGCCAGCAGTGACTCAGGACAGGAGGTACGGGGCTACACCTTC. Translated, it gives CASSDSGQEVRGYTF.

The rearrangement links TRBV19 to TRBJ1-1; D possibly corresponds to TRBD1 (5 bases). Germline V gene data show CDR1 as LNHDA and CDR2 as SQIVND (reference sequence). The V and J ends lost 1 base and 1 base respectively, with 16 bases between them. This CDR3 contains 17 residues. The CDR3 loop reads CASSIAGQGRGNTEAFF. The CDR3 DNA is TGTGCCAGTAGTATAGCGGGGCAGGGCCGGGGGAACACTGAAGCTTTCTTT.